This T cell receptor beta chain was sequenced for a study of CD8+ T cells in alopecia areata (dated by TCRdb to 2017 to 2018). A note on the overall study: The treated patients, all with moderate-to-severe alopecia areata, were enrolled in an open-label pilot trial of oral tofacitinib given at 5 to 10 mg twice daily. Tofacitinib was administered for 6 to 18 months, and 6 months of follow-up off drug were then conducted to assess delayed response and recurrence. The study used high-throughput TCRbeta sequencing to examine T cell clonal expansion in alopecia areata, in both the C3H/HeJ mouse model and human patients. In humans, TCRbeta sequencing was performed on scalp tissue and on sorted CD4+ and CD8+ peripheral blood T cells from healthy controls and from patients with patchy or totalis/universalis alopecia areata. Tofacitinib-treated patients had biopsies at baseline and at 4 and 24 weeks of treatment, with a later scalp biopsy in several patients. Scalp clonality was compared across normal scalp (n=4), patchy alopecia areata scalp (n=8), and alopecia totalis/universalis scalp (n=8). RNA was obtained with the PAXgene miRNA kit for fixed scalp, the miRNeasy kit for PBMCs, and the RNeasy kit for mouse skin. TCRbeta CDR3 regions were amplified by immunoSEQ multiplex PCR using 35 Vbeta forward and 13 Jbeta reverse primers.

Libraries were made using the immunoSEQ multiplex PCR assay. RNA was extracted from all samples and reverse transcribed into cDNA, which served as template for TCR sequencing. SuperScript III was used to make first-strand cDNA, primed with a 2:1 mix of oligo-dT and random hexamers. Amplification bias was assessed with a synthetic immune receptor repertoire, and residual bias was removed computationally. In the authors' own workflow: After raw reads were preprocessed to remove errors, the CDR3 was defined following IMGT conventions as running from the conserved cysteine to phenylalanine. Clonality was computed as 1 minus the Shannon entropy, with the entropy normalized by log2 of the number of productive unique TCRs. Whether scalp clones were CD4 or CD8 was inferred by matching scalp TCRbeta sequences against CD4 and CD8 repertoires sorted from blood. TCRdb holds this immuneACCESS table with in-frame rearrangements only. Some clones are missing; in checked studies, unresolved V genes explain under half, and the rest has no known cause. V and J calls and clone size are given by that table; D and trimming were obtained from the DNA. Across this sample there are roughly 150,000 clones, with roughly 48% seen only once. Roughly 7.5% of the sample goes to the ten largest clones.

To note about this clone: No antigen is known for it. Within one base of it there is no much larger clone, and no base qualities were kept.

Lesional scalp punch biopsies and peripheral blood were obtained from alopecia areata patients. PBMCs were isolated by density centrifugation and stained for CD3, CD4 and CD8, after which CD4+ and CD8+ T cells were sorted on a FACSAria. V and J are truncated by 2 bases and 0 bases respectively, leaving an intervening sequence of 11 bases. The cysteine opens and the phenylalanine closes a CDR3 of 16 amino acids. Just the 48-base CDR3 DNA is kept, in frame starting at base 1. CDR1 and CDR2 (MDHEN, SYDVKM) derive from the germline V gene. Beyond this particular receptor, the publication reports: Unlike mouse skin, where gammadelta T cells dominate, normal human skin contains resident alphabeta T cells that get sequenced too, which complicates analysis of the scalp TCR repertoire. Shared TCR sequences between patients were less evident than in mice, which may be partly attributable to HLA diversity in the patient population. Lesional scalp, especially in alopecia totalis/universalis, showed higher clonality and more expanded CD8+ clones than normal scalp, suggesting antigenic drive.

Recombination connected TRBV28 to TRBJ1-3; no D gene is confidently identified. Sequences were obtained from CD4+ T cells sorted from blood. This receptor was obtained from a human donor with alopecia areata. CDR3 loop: CASSLTHGYSGNTIYF. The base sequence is TGTGCCAGCAGTTTAACACACGGCTACTCTGGAAACACCATATATTTT.